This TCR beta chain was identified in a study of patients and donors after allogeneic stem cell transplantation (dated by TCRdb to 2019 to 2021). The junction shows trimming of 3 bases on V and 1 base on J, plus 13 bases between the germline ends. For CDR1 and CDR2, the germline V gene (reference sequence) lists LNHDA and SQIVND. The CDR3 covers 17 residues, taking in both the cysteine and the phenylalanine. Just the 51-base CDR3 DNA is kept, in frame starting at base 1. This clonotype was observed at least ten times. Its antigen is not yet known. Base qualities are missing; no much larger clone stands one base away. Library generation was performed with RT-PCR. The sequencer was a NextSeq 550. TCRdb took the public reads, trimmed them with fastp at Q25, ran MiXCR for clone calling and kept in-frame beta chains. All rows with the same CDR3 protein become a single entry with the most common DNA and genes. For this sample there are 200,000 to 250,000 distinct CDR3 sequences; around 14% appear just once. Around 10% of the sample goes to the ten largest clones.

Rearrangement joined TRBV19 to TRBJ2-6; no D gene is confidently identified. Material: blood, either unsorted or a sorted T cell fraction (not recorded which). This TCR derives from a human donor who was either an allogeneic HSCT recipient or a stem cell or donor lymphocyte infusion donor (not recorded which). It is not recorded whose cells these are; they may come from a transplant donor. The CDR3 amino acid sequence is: CASSIGFSESGANVLTF. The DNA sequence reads TGTGCCAGTAGTATTGGTTTTTCGGAGTCTGGGGCCAACGTCCTGACTTTC.